Listed here are 30 T cell receptor beta chains from one sample, sequenced in a study of blood T cell repertoires in COVID-19. TCRdb keeps only in-frame clones here, not all; method: immunoSEQ multiplex PCR. Among 400,000 to 450,000 clones listed, roughly nine tenths were seen once. The specimen sequenced was PBMCs or T cells enriched from blood (not recorded which). The origin of the receptors is a man aged 30 to 45 who had recovered from COVID-19.

J is TRBJ1-1 and V is TRBV18; no definite D call. Trimming removed 2 bases from V and 1 base from J, with 8 bases in between. The CDR3 runs to 14 residues. The germline gives CDR1 KGHSH, CDR2 LQKENI. The CDR3 DNA reads as TGTGCCAGCTCACCAGTTTCCCAGAACACTGAAGCTTTCTTT. Amino acids: CASSPVSQNTEAFF.

The rearrangement uses TRBV5-1 and TRBJ2-1; 11 nucleotides line up with TRBD2. Germline V lookup: CDR1 SGHRS, CDR2 YFSETQ. Trimming cost V 0 bases and J 4 bases; bases outside gene matches: 3. This CDR3 comprises 16 residues. CDR3 in amino acids: CASSLARLAGYNEQFF. CDR3 DNA: TGCGCCAGCAGCTTGGCCCGACTAGCGGGGTACAATGAGCAGTTCTTC.

This clone was recorded once. The V and J genes are TRBV6-5 and TRBJ1-2; 10 bases are shared with TRBD1. With V trimmed by 2 bases and J by 4 bases, 7 bases remained unmatched. The length of the CDR3 is 16 residues. CDR1 is MNHEY, CDR2 SVGAGI, per germline. The CDR3 DNA reads TGTGCCAGCAGTTACCCCCGGACAGGGGGAATCTATGGCTACACCTTC. As protein: CASSYPRTGGIYGYTF.

The chain couples TRBV9 to TRBJ2-1, with a weak D call TRBD2 (5 bases). This CDR3 region has 14 residues. V was shortened by 3 bases and J by 1 base, with 8 bases between the two germline ends. CDR1 is SGDLS, CDR2 YYNGEE, per germline. CDR3 nucleotide sequence: TGTGCCAGCAGCGGCAGAGGGTCCTACAATGAGCAGTTCTTC. Translated: CASSGRGSYNEQFF.

The chain employs TRBV21-1 and TRBJ2-1; the table's TRBD1 call for D was not verified on the DNA. TRBV21-1 is a pseudogene. This CDR3 comprises 15 residues. The CDR3 nucleotides are TGTGCCAGCCAGGGGGCTGGACTCTCCTACAATGAGCAGTTCTTC. Residues: CASQGAGLSYNEQFF.

This chain connects TRBV3-1 (or the pseudogene TRBV3-2) to TRBJ1-5, with D hard to call. Germline values: CDR1 LGHDT, CDR2 YNNKEL (reference sequence). The CDR3 contains 15 residues. The V and J ends lost 4 bases and 5 bases respectively, with 15 bases between them. CDR3 protein: CASSPGASSDQPQHF. In nucleotides, the CDR3 is TGTGCCAGCAGCCCAGGCGCCAGCTCGGATCAGCCCCAGCATTTT.

This clone was detected a few times. CDR3 sequence reads: CASSDSESYTF. CDR3 DNA sequence: TGTGCCAGCAGTGACTCCGAGAGCTACACCTTC. The rearrangement uses TRBV6-4 and TRBJ1-2; D uncertain. Germline CDR1 MRHNA, CDR2 SNTAGT. Trimming took off 0 bases at V and 9 bases at J, with 5 bases between the two ends. The CDR3 consists of 11 residues.

This sequence joins TRBV27 and TRBJ2-1; TRBD1 aligns across 7 bases. The CDR3 sequence is 15 residues long. CDR1 is MNHEY, CDR2 SMNVEV, per germline (reference sequence). J was trimmed by 7 bases and V by 6 bases; bases with no gene match: 12. For the CDR3, the DNA is TGTGCCAGCAGGCTAGGGGGCGGCGAGAAAAATGAGCAGTTCTTC. Its translation is CASRLGGGEKNEQFF.

This clone was detected only once. This chain joins TRBV11-2 and TRBJ2-1, with D perhaps matching TRBD2 (6 bases). CDR3 length: 16 residues. V was pared by 5 bases and J by 2 bases, with 16 bases between. Germline CDR1 reads SGHAT; CDR2 reads FQNNGV. The CDR3 sequence is CASSVGLLKPYNEQFF. As DNA, the CDR3 is TGTGCCAGCAGCGTAGGACTACTAAAACCCTACAATGAGCAGTTCTTC.

This clone has just one count. Written as DNA, the CDR3 is TGTGCCAGCGAACTAGCGGGCGTAGTGAACACCGGGGAGCTGTTTTTT. It yields the protein CASELAGVVNTGELFF. The rearrangement joins TRBV7-9 to TRBJ2-2, with 9 nucleotides matching TRBD2. Germline CDR1 reads SEHNR; CDR2 reads FQNEAQ (reference sequence). The CDR3 totals 16 residues. The V segment lost 8 bases and the J segment 1 base; nucleotides outside the gene matches: 8.

The V call is TRBV28, the J call TRBJ1-2; the D gene is possibly TRBD1 (5 bases). Deletions cut 7 bases from V and 4 bases from J, with 16 bases between. Per the germline V gene, CDR1 is MDHEN and CDR2 is SYDVKM. The CDR3 has 14 amino acids. The CDR3 protein is CASTLGAGFYGYTF. Written as DNA, the CDR3 is TGTGCCAGCACCTTAGGGGCAGGGTTCTATGGCTACACCTTC.

The chain uses TRBV28 and TRBJ2-6; TRBD1 is a possible D gene (5 bases). The CDR3 contains 16 residues. Germline CDR1 MDHEN, CDR2 SYDVKM. Trimming took off 6 bases at V and 0 bases at J, with 12 bases between the two ends. CDR3 region: CASSPPQGSGANVLTF. DNA of the CDR3: TGTGCCAGCAGCCCACCCCAGGGCTCTGGGGCCAACGTCCTGACTTTC.

The gene calls are TRBV10-1 and TRBJ2-5; 11 nucleotides match TRBD2. CDR1 and CDR2 from the germline V gene are WNHNN and SYGVQD (reference sequence). The CDR3 sequence is 15 residues long. V lost 3 bases and J lost 1; bases outside the gene matches: 1. The CDR3 is CASSDTSGSQETQYF. DNA for the CDR3: TGCGCCAGCAGTGATACTAGCGGGAGCCAAGAGACCCAGTACTTC.

The chain couples TRBV24-1 to TRBJ2-1; possible D gene TRBD2, 5 bases. CDR1 is KGHDR and CDR2 is SFDVKD in the germline V gene. Deletions cut 5 bases from V and 0 bases from J, with 7 bases between. The CDR3 has 14 amino acids. The CDR3 loop reads CATSVGSSYNEQFF. The CDR3 nucleotides are TGTGCCACCAGTGTTGGGAGCTCCTACAATGAGCAGTTCTTC.

The rearrangement uses TRBV2 and TRBJ2-7; 7 nucleotides line up with TRBD1. J gave up 0 bases and V 5 bases, and 7 bases lay outside the gene matches. The CDR3 has 15 residues. The germline CDR1 and CDR2 sequences are SNHLY and FYNNEI. The CDR3 is CASSSRDSYSYEQYF. The CDR3 bases are TGTGCCAGCAGTAGCCGGGACAGTTACTCCTACGAGCAGTACTTC.

The chain recombines TRBV4-1 with TRBJ1-2; unclear D gene. CDR1 and CDR2 from the germline V gene are MGHRA and YSYEKL. The ends were cut back, 0 bases at V and 8 bases at J, with 13 bases in the middle. CDR3 size: 14 residues. The CDR3 loop is CASSQEGRSEGYTF. CDR3 sequence (DNA): TGCGCCAGCAGCCAAGAAGGGAGGTCAGAAGGCTACACCTTC.

This chain links TRBV10-1 with TRBJ2-7; D is unresolved. This CDR3 spans 11 amino acids. V lost 2 bases, J lost 9 bases, and 8 bases lay in between. From germline, CDR1 is WNHNN and CDR2 SYGVQD (reference sequence). This chain's CDR3 is CASSEVRGQYF. The DNA of the CDR3 is TGCGCCAGCAGTGAGGTTAGAGGGCAGTACTTC.

The CDR3 DNA reads TGCAGCGTTGACAGGCTAGCGGGAGGAGAGGATACGCAGTATTTT. Its protein product is CSVDRLAGGEDTQYF. This sequence joins TRBV29-1 and TRBJ2-3, with TRBD2 matching over 11 bases. Germline CDR1 reads SQVTM; CDR2 reads ANQGSEA. CDR3 size: 15 residues. J gave up 6 bases and V 3 bases, and 8 bases lay outside the gene matches.

The gene calls are TRBV30 and TRBJ2-1, with 13 positions matching TRBD2. Germline CDR1 GTSNPN, CDR2 SVGIG (reference sequence). V lost 4 bases and J lost 6; bases outside the gene matches: 6. The CDR3 has 15 amino acids. The CDR3 DNA reads as TGTGCCTGGAATATGAGACTAGCGGGAGGCAATGAGCAGTTCTTC. This encodes CAWNMRLAGGNEQFF.

V gene TRBV5-6 combines with J gene TRBJ2-7, with 7 bases that match TRBD1. The V gene end was trimmed by 6 bases and the J gene end by 0 bases; junction bases not matched to a gene: 9. The length of the CDR3 is 15 residues. CDR1 and CDR2 from the germline V gene are SGHDT and YYEEEE. CDR3 sequence (DNA): TGTGCCAGCACCCCGGGACAGCTCGTCTCCTACGAGCAGTACTTC. It codes for CASTPGQLVSYEQYF.

The rearrangement links TRBV13 to TRBJ2-1; TRBD1 is a possible D gene (5 bases). Trimming shortened V by 5 bases and J by 3 bases, and 14 bases separated the two germline ends. Germline V gives CDR1 PRHDT, CDR2 FYEKMQ (reference sequence). CDR3 length: 15 residues. The CDR3 DNA follows: TGTGCCAGCAGCACCTGGGCAGACAGCTACAATGAGCAGTTCTTC. Translating it yields CASSTWADSYNEQFF.

The chain carries TRBV13 and TRBJ1-1, with TRBD1 as a possible D gene (6 bases). V was cut by 4 bases and J by 0 bases, with 9 bases left in between. The germline V gene has CDR1 PRHDT and CDR2 FYEKMQ (reference sequence). The CDR3 is made up of 14 amino acids. CDR3 coding DNA: TGTGCCAGCAGCTACAGGGATATGAACACTGAAGCTTTCTTT. It is translated as CASSYRDMNTEAFF.

The V call is TRBV30, the J call TRBJ2-2, with D perhaps matching TRBD2 (6 bases). This CDR3 has 14 residues. V was pared by 3 bases and J by 7 bases, with 15 bases between. Germline CDR1 GTSNPN, CDR2 SVGIG (reference sequence). CDR3 loop: CAWREGEGFGELFF. The CDR3 region has the DNA TGTGCCTGGAGGGAGGGAGAAGGATTCGGGGAGCTGTTTTTT.

The chain uses TRBV5-4 and TRBJ2-3; 7 positions agree with TRBD2. The CDR3 is 16 amino acids. CDR1 and CDR2 from the germline V gene are SGHNT and YYREEE (reference sequence). V lost 1 base and J lost 0; bases outside the gene matches: 5. CDR3 amino acids: CASSLWLAESTDTQYF. The CDR3 region has the DNA TGTGCCAGCAGCTTGTGGCTAGCGGAAAGCACAGATACGCAGTATTTT.

This rearrangement joins TRBV28 to TRBJ2-6; TRBD1 aligns across 8 bases. CDR1 and CDR2 from the germline V gene are MDHEN and SYDVKM. J was trimmed by 2 bases and V by 1 base; bases with no gene match: 4. The CDR3 is 17 residues long. The CDR3 DNA sequence: TGTGCCAGCAGTTTATTTGGACAGGGCGCTGGGGCCAACGTCCTGACTTTC. Protein: CASSLFGQGAGANVLTF. Using reference TRBV28 and TRBJ2-6 for the parts outside the CDR3, the full variable domain is DVKVTQSSRYLVKRTGEKVFLECVQDMDHENMFWYRQDPGLGLRLIYFSYDVKMKEKGDIPEGYSVSREKKERFSLILESASTNQTSMYLCASSLFGQGAGANVLTFGAGSRLTVL.

The rearrangement uses TRBV11-3 and TRBJ1-6, with D unclear. This CDR3 is built from 12 residues. Germline assignment: CDR1 SGHNT and CDR2 YENEEA. The V and J ends lost 5 bases and 7 bases respectively, with 6 bases between them. DNA of the CDR3: TGTGCCAGCAGCCGAGGGAATTCACCCCTCCACTTT. It specifies CASSRGNSPLHF.

This rearrangement joins TRBV6-5 to TRBJ2-7, with D tentatively TRBD1 (5 bases). V was cut by 0 bases and J by 3 bases, with 6 bases left in between. The CDR3 runs to 13 residues. Germline-derived CDR1 and CDR2 are MNHEY and SVGAGI. DNA for the CDR3: TGTGCCAGCAGTTACTCCCAGGGCTACGAGCAGTACTTC. This encodes CASSYSQGYEQYF.

The chain employs TRBV2 and TRBJ2-7, with TRBD1 matching 7 bases. The CDR3 length is 14 residues. The ends lost 4 bases at V and 6 bases at J; junction bases unmatched: 9. Germline V gene data show CDR1 as SNHLY and CDR2 as FYNNEI. CDR3 coding DNA: TGTGCCAGCAGTGGGGGGAACAGGGGCACCGAGCAGTACTTC. Residues: CASSGGNRGTEQYF.

The chain combines TRBV3-1 (or the pseudogene TRBV3-2) with TRBJ2-7, with 10 bases matching TRBD1. V shed 5 bases, J shed 3 bases, and the junction held 7 bases outside the gene matches. This CDR3 contains 15 residues. The germline CDR1 and CDR2 sequences are LGHDT and YNNKEL (reference sequence). The chain's CDR3 is CASSAGTGEVYEQYF. The DNA of the CDR3 is TGTGCCAGCAGCGCGGGGACAGGGGAGGTCTACGAGCAGTACTTC.

This clone was counted a single time. The J gene is TRBJ1-1, the V gene TRBV5-5; D is possibly TRBD1 (5 bases). This CDR3 has 19 amino acids. Germline V gene lookup returns CDR1 SGHKS and CDR2 YYEKEE (reference sequence). V shed 2 bases and J shed 4 bases, with 27 bases lying between them. The CDR3 DNA is TGTGCCAGCAGCTTTACGGGTCCCCTATGGGGCGTCCTTCCCACTGAAGCTTTCTTT. It translates to CASSFTGPLWGVLPTEAFF.